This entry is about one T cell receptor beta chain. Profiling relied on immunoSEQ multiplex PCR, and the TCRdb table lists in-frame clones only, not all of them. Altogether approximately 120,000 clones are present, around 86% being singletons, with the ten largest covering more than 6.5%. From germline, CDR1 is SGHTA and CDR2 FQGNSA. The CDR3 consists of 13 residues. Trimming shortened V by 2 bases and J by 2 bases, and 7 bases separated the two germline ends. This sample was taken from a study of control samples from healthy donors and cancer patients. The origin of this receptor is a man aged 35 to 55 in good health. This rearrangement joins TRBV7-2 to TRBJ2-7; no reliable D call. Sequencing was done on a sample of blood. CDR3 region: CASSLSPTYEQYF. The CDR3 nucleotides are TGTGCCAGCAGCTTATCTCCCACCTACGAGCAGTACTTC.